A selection of T cell receptor beta chains follows, all from one sample in a study of metastatic and nonmetastatic thyroid tumors. TCRdb reprocessed the PCR reads via MiXCR. The sample lists tens of thousands of clones; about 24% were seen once. Material for sequencing was tumor tissue. These receptors were taken from a male donor with papillary thyroid cancer or a benign thyroid nodule (not recorded which). Some clones in this sample may be carry-over from other donors' samples. CDR3s include the opening cysteine and the closing phenylalanine or tryptophan. A D gene is named only where the DNA matches it firmly. Not every row has a clone size; where given, it reads once, few, many or a size class.

size	J	V	D	CDR3	DNA
many	TRBJ2-7	TRBV7-9	TRBD1	CASSPRTGGSYEQYF	TGTGCCAGCAGCCCCAGGACAGGGGGCTCCTACGAGCAGTACTTC
medium-sized	TRBJ1-6	TRBV4-1	-	CASSQSGSPLHF	TGCGCCAGCAGCCAATCAGGGTCACCCCTCCACTTT
few	TRBJ2-1	TRBV28	-	CASSDTGFAQFF	TGTGCCAGCAGTGATACAGGGTTTGCGCAGTTCTTC
-	TRBJ1-3	TRBV14	-	CASSPDRNSPSGNTIYF	TGTGCCAGCAGCCCCGACAGGAATTCTCCTTCTGGAAACACCATATATTTT
many	TRBJ2-5	TRBV7-2	TRBD2	CASSLDPGGRETQYF	TGTGCCAGCAGCTTAGACCCGGGAGGGAGGGAGACCCAGTACTTC
many	TRBJ1-5	TRBV6-2/TRBV6-3	-	CASGRDDSQPQHF	TGTGCCAGCGGGAGGGATGATAGTCAGCCCCAGCATTTT
-	TRBJ1-3	TRBV28	TRBD1	CASSLYRGGVGNTIYF	TGTGCCAGCAGCTTATACAGGGGGGGAGTTGGAAACACCATATATTTT
-	TRBJ2-7	TRBV30	-	CAWSDLGQGPHEQYF	TGTGCCTGGAGCGATTTGGGACAAGGGCCCCACGAGCAGTACTTC
-	TRBJ2-7	TRBV20-1	-	CTSKREYEQYF	TGCACTTCTAAGAGAGAATACGAGCAGTACTTC
medium-sized	TRBJ1-5	TRBV12-3/TRBV12-4	-	CASSPTASNQPQHF	TGTGCCAGCAGCCCGACAGCCAGCAATCAGCCCCAGCATTTT
many	TRBJ2-1	TRBV10-1	TRBD2	CASSSREGIDNEQFF	TGCGCCAGCAGTTCACGGGAGGGCATTGACAATGAGCAGTTCTTC
many	TRBJ1-5	TRBV7-6	-	CASSFRSNQPQHF	TGTGCCAGCAGCTTTAGAAGCAATCAGCCCCAGCATTTT
many	TRBJ2-1	TRBV28	-	CASSFHPGLTYNEQFF	TGTGCCAGCAGTTTCCATCCGGGACTGACCTACAATGAGCAGTTCTTC
few	TRBJ2-3	TRBV27	-	CASSFRVAGTDTQYF	TGTGCCAGCAGTTTCCGGGTGGCGGGAACAGATACGCAGTACTTT
-	TRBJ1-1	TRBV20-1	TRBD1	CSARTGGGSTEAFF	TGCAGTGCTAGAACAGGGGGCGGAAGCACTGAAGCTTTCTTT
medium-sized	TRBJ2-7	TRBV6-2/TRBV6-3	-	CASSVPRGTGPYEQYF	TGTGCCAGCAGTGTCCCCCGAGGGACGGGGCCCTACGAGCAGTACTTC
-	TRBJ2-7	TRBV11-2	-	CASSLDHRGEVSYEQYF	TGTGCCAGCAGCTTAGATCATCGAGGGGAGGTTAGCTACGAGCAGTACTTC
many	TRBJ2-7	TRBV30	-	CAWSPVGGRYEQYF	TGTGCCTGGAGCCCCGTGGGGGGCCGCTACGAGCAGTACTTC
many	TRBJ2-1	TRBV7-2	TRBD2	CASSLALAGEVSEQFF	TGTGCCAGCAGCTTAGCACTAGCGGGAGAGGTTTCTGAGCAGTTCTTC
many	TRBJ2-2	TRBV4-3	-	CASSQDWGGQLAGELFF	TGCGCCAGCAGCCAAGATTGGGGGGGACAACTTGCCGGGGAGCTGTTTTTT
once	TRBJ2-3	TRBV5-1	-	CASSSLRVEFTDTQYF	TGCGCCAGCAGCTCGCTCAGGGTGGAATTCACAGATACGCAGTATTTT
many	TRBJ2-3	TRBV7-9	TRBD2	CASSSTSGNTQYF	TGTGCCAGCAGCTCAACTAGCGGAAATACGCAGTATTTT
many	TRBJ2-1	TRBV4-1	-	CASSQEKGINEQFF	TGCGCCAGCAGCCAAGAGAAGGGGATCAATGAGCAGTTCTTC
many	TRBJ2-2	TRBV27	-	CASSRQSGTGELFF	TGTGCCAGCAGTCGACAGTCGGGCACCGGGGAGCTGTTTTTT
-	TRBJ2-3	TRBV12-3/TRBV12-4	-	CASSLGVRTYTQYF	TGTGCCAGCAGTTTAGGAGTTCGAACATATACGCAGTATTTT
many	TRBJ2-1	TRBV7-2	-	CASSFAPASNWEQFF	TGTGCCAGCAGCTTCGCCCCGGCGAGTAACTGGGAGCAGTTCTTC
medium-sized	TRBJ2-7	TRBV6-1	-	CASSSPPGTESSYEQYF	TGTGCCAGCAGTTCCCCCCCCGGGACCGAAAGCTCCTACGAGCAGTACTTC
few	TRBJ2-5	TRBV6-2/TRBV6-3	-	CASSPPDDKGWEETRYF	TGTGCCAGCAGCCCCCCCGACGACAAGGGGTGGGAAGAGACCCGATACTTC
many	TRBJ2-5	TRBV5-1	-	CASRTGFSQETQYF	TGCGCCAGCAGGACGGGCTTTTCACAAGAGACCCAGTACTTC
many	TRBJ1-2	TRBV6-5	-	CASSYSIGGSGYTF	TGTGCCAGCAGTTACTCGATTGGGGGTTCGGGCTACACCTTC
-	TRBJ2-5	TRBV2	-	CASRYTRGSETQYF	TGTGCCAGCCGCTATACGAGGGGTTCCGAGACCCAGTACTTC
many	TRBJ2-1	TRBV20-1	-	CSAMAETNEQFF	TGCAGTGCTATGGCAGAGACCAATGAGCAGTTCTTC
many	TRBJ2-2	TRBV14	-	CASSQFNTGELFF	TGTGCCAGCAGCCAATTTAACACCGGGGAGCTGTTTTTT
-	TRBJ2-1	TRBV11-3	-	CASSLDNNEQFF	TGTGCCAGCAGCTTAGACAACAATGAGCAGTTCTTC
many	TRBJ1-2	TRBV2	-	CASSVSVKYNFIYWDGYTF	TGTGCCAGCAGTGTTTCCGTTAAGTATAATTTTATTTATTGGGATGGCTACACCTTC
medium-sized	TRBJ2-7	TRBV6-1	TRBD1	CASSEATGEPYEQYF	TGTGCCAGCAGCGAAGCAACAGGGGAACCCTACGAGCAGTACTTC
many	TRBJ2-7	TRBV5-5	TRBD2	CASSLAPRGAYEQYF	TGTGCCAGCAGCTTGGCCCCCCGGGGGGCCTACGAGCAGTACTTC
once	TRBJ2-7	TRBV10-2	TRBD2	CASRGLAGDELYF	TGCGCGAGCAGAGGACTAGCGGGAGACGAGCTGTACTTC
-	TRBJ2-7	TRBV6-2/TRBV6-3	-	CASSFPRGTGPYEQYF	TGTGCCAGCAGTTTCCCCCGAGGCACGGGGCCCTACGAGCAGTACTTC
many	TRBJ2-2	TRBV12-3/TRBV12-4	TRBD1	CASSPRDRPTGELFF	TGTGCCAGCAGTCCCCGGGACAGGCCCACCGGGGAGCTGTTTTTT
once	TRBJ2-7	TRBV3-1	TRBD1	CASSPRDRGFGLTYEQYF	TGTGCCAGCAGCCCACGGGACAGGGGATTCGGCTTGACCTACGAGCAGTACTTC
many	TRBJ2-1	TRBV2	TRBD2	CASSWTSWVNNEQFF	TGTGCCAGCAGTTGGACTAGCTGGGTTAACAATGAGCAGTTCTTC
-	TRBJ2-3	TRBV7-8	-	CASSAGLGGITDTQYF	TGTGCCAGCAGCGCGGGCCTGGGCGGGATCACAGATACGCAGTATTTT
few	TRBJ2-7	TRBV27	-	CASSLSVTQISYEQYF	TGTGCTAGCAGTTTATCGGTTACGCAGATCTCCTACGAGCAGTACTTC
medium-sized	TRBJ2-2	TRBV6-1	TRBD1	CASREQGANTGELFF	TGTGCCAGCAGGGAACAGGGGGCGAACACCGGGGAGCTGTTTTTT
medium-sized	TRBJ2-2	TRBV5-1	-	CASSTYEGNTGELFF	TGCGCCAGCAGTACTTATGAAGGTAACACCGGGGAGCTGTTTTTT
many	TRBJ2-7	TRBV11-2	TRBD2	CASSLGTSGLDEQYF	TGTGCCAGCAGCTTAGGAACTAGCGGGTTGGATGAGCAGTACTTC
many	TRBJ1-2	TRBV18	-	CASSPGHQAVNGYTF	TGTGCCAGCTCACCAGGGCACCAGGCCGTGAACGGCTACACCTTC